These 12 T cell receptor beta chains originate from one sample sequenced in a study of cytomegalovirus exposure and HLA in healthy donors. PCR amplification relied on 60 Vbeta primers (plus 13 Jbeta primers). Measured with immunoSEQ multiplex PCR; TCRdb has only the in-frame clones, and not every one. Of 80,000 to 100,000 clones in the sample, around 80% are singletons; the top ten hold under 5.5%. Sequencing input: PBMCs. The source is a man aged 35-49 years in good health and CMV-seropositive.

This chain links TRBV5-1 with TRBJ2-7, with D tentatively TRBD1 (6 bases). This CDR3 contains 12 residues. Germline assignment: CDR1 SGHRS and CDR2 YFSETQ. The ends were cut back, 0 bases at V and 6 bases at J, with 7 bases in the middle. In DNA, the CDR3 is TGCGCCAGCAGCTTGGCAGGGGCCGAGCAGTACTTC. This sequence encodes CASSLAGAEQYF.

This chain connects TRBV30 to TRBJ1-1; D call uncertain. CDR3 length equals 13 residues. The V end was cut by 2 bases, the J end by 1 base, with 8 bases between. Germline loops: CDR1 GTSNPN, CDR2 SVGIG (reference sequence). The CDR3 DNA reads as TGTGCCTGGAGTCCAGGTGGGAACACTGAAGCTTTCTTT. It specifies CAWSPGGNTEAFF.

The chain couples TRBV5-1 to TRBJ1-5; 9 bases agree with TRBD1. Germline-derived CDR1 and CDR2 are SGHRS and YFSETQ. The J segment lost 7 bases and the V segment lost 4 bases, leaving 12 bases of the junction unmatched. This CDR3 has 16 residues. CDR3 DNA: TGCGCCAGCAGCCCGGGGACAGGGCAGGGGAACCAGCCCCAGCATTTT. It is translated as CASSPGTGQGNQPQHF.

The chain recombines TRBV11-2 with TRBJ2-1; the D gene is possibly TRBD1 (6 bases). Trimming removed 1 base from V and 1 base from J, with 14 bases in between. Germline V gene data show CDR1 as SGHAT and CDR2 as FQNNGV. This CDR3 has 17 amino acids. Written as DNA, the CDR3 is TGTGCCAGCAGCTTAGGCCCGGGACACCTATCCTACAATGAGCAGTTCTTC. Translating it yields CASSLGPGHLSYNEQFF.

The chain links TRBV5-1 to TRBJ2-3; 12 bases map to TRBD2. J lost 14 bases, V lost 4 bases, and 11 bases had no gene match. Germline values: CDR1 SGHRS, CDR2 YFSETQ. CDR3 length equals 14 residues. DNA of the CDR3: TGCGCCAGCAGCATAAGGACTAGCGGGGCCAGGTGGTATTTT. It yields the protein CASSIRTSGARWYF.

This rearrangement joins TRBV19 to TRBJ2-5; TRBD1 aligns across 11 bases. Germline V gene sequence: CDR1 LNHDA, CDR2 SQIVND (reference sequence). V gave up 5 bases and J gave up 0 bases; unmatched junction bases: 5. This CDR3 is 16 amino acids long. The CDR3 is CASSLWTGGDQETQYF. The DNA of the CDR3 is TGTGCCAGTAGTCTATGGACAGGGGGCGACCAAGAGACCCAGTACTTC.

The chain carries TRBV7-2 and TRBJ2-1; maybe TRBD2 (5 bases). The germline gives CDR1 SGHTA, CDR2 FQGNSA. V lost 5 bases and J 4 bases, leaving 15 bases between the germline ends. This CDR3 spans 15 amino acids. CDR3 DNA sequence: TGTGCCAGCAGCACCCGGACTGCCCGGTACAATGAGCAGTTCTTC. Its protein product is CASSTRTARYNEQFF.

The J gene is TRBJ1-1, the V gene TRBV19; 10 nucleotides align to TRBD1. The ends lost 7 bases at V and 2 bases at J; junction bases unmatched: 7. Germline V gene data show CDR1 as LNHDA and CDR2 as SQIVND (reference sequence). This CDR3 has 15 amino acids. CDR3 DNA sequence: TGTGCCAGTACCGCCCCGACAGGGGGCAACACTGAAGCTTTCTTT. Residues: CASTAPTGGNTEAFF.

In this sample, this clone turned up a few times. V is TRBV12-5 and J is TRBJ2-7; D ambiguous. The CDR3 is 13 residues long. The ends were cut back, 4 bases at V and 4 bases at J, with 11 bases in the middle. The V gene's germline CDR1 is LGHNT and CDR2 FRNRAP. In DNA form, the CDR3 reads TGTGCTAGTGGTTCCTCGAGGCATTACGAGCAGTACTTC. Its translation is CASGSSRHYEQYF. The entire variable domain, with the rest obtained from reference TRBV12-5 and TRBJ2-7, is as follows: DARVTQTPRHKVTEMGQEVTMRCQPILGHNTVFWYRQTMMQGLELLAYFRNRAPLDDSGMPKDRFSAEMPDATLATLKIQPSEPRDSAVYFCASGSSRHYEQYFGPGTRLTVT.

The chain employs TRBV5-1 and TRBJ2-1, with a tentative D call TRBD2 (5 bases). The CDR3 loop spans 16 amino acids. Germline lookup yields CDR1 SGHRS and CDR2 YFSETQ. The ends were cut back, 3 bases at V and 0 bases at J, with 13 bases in the middle. CDR3 sequence reads: CASSSRTSSSYNEQFF. The CDR3, as DNA: TGCGCCAGCAGCTCGAGGACTTCTAGCTCCTACAATGAGCAGTTCTTC.

V usage is TRBV7-9 and J usage is TRBJ1-4, with a possible D match to TRBD1 (5 bases). The V end was cut by 5 bases, the J end by 5 bases, with 18 bases between. Germline CDR1 is SEHNR and CDR2 is FQNEAQ (reference sequence). The length of the CDR3 is 16 residues. The CDR3 coding sequence is TGTGCCAGCAGCAGAGCCGCGGGACGGAGGAATGAAAAACTGTTTTTT. As protein: CASSRAAGRRNEKLFF. Drawing the rest from reference TRBV7-9 and TRBJ1-4, the complete variable domain is DTGVSQNPRHKITKRGQNVTFRCDPISEHNRLYWYRQTLGQGPEFLTYFQNEAQLEKSRLLSDRFSAERPKGSFSTLEIQRTEQGDSAMYLCASSRAAGRRNEKLFFGSGTQLSVL.

V is TRBV6-6 and J is TRBJ1-5; 8 positions match TRBD1. The CDR3 is 14 amino acids. V was pared by 8 bases and J by 7 bases, with 10 bases of the junction left unmatched. Germline values: CDR1 MNHNY, CDR2 SVGAGI (reference sequence). The CDR3 loop reads CASVLQGAGQPQHF. CDR3 DNA: TGTGCCAGCGTACTTCAGGGGGCCGGGCAGCCCCAGCATTTT.